The 28 T cell receptor beta chains below were found in one sample sequenced in a study of CD8 T cells in ankylosing spondylitis. One entry per CDR3 protein, called by TCRdb with MiXCR from the 5' RACE reads. This sample carries roughly 40,000 distinct CDR3 sequences, 9.5% to 12% of them seen once, and the ten largest clones take approximately 1.5%. Specimen: blood, either unsorted or a sorted T cell fraction (not recorded which). The receptor source for this set is a male donor with ankylosing spondylitis or in good health (not recorded which).

This clonotype was observed at least ten times. The chain carries TRBV12-3 or TRBV12-4 and TRBJ2-4; 12 bases agree with TRBD2. This CDR3 has 15 residues. V gave up 2 bases and J gave up 6 bases; unmatched junction bases: 2. CDR3 nucleotide sequence: TGTGCCAGCAGTTTACTAGCGGGGGGGCCAAACATTCAGTACTTC. This gives the protein CASSLLAGGPNIQYF.

This clonotype occurred a few times. The rearrangement uses TRBV20-1 and TRBJ2-7; 8 bases agree with TRBD1. J gave up 4 bases and V 0 bases, and 11 bases lay outside the gene matches. Germline CDR1 and CDR2: DFQATT and SNEGSKA (reference sequence). This CDR3 comprises 16 residues. In DNA form, the CDR3 reads TGCAGTGCTAGAGATAGTCGGACAGGGTCGGGATACGAGCAGTACTTC. It translates to CSARDSRTGSGYEQYF.

The V and J genes are TRBV12-3 or TRBV12-4 and TRBJ2-1, with D perhaps being TRBD1 or TRBD2 (5 bases each). The V end lost 3 bases, the J end lost 8 bases, and 11 bases lay between the germline ends. The CDR3 has 13 amino acids. The CDR3: CASSFQRGDEQFF. In DNA, the CDR3 is TGTGCCAGCAGTTTCCAACGGGGCGATGAGCAGTTCTTC.

This clonotype came up many times. The genes are TRBV28 and TRBJ2-1; 11 nucleotides match TRBD2. Germline V gene sequence: CDR1 MDHEN, CDR2 SYDVKM. V gave up 6 bases and J gave up 7 bases; unmatched junction bases: 8. The CDR3 spans 15 residues. CDR3 sequence: CASSPLAGGINEQFF. Here the CDR3 DNA reads TGTGCCAGCAGCCCGCTAGCGGGGGGTATAAATGAGCAGTTCTTC.

This clonotype appeared many times. The rearrangement links TRBV7-6 to TRBJ2-7, with 7 bases matching TRBD1. Germline-derived CDR1 and CDR2 are SGHVS and FNYEAQ. The CDR3 has 15 residues. V lost 5 bases and J lost 2; bases outside the gene matches: 9. The CDR3 spells CASSPRIGQAYEQYF. The CDR3 coding sequence is TGTGCCAGCAGCCCGCGAATAGGACAGGCCTACGAGCAGTACTTC.

This clonotype was seen repeatedly, ten times or more. The V call is TRBV28, the J call TRBJ2-5; the D gene is possibly TRBD2 (6 bases). The CDR3 sequence is 15 residues long. CDR1 and CDR2 from the germline V gene are MDHEN and SYDVKM. Trimming took off 6 bases at V and 2 bases at J, with 16 bases between the two ends. The CDR3 bases are TGTGCCAGCAGCCGTAGGCGGGGACCTCAAGAGACCCAGTACTTC. It specifies CASSRRRGPQETQYF.

In its sample, this clonotype was seen many times. This sequence joins TRBV19 and TRBJ1-1, with TRBD1 identical over 7 bases. The germline gives CDR1 LNHDA, CDR2 SQIVND (reference sequence). Trimming cost V 4 bases and J 2 bases; bases outside gene matches: 16. The CDR3 extends over 18 amino acids. The CDR3 loop is CASSKHRGRGEFNTEAFF. The CDR3 DNA is TGTGCCAGTAGTAAACACAGGGGCCGCGGGGAATTCAACACTGAAGCTTTCTTT.

This clonotype was detected ten times or more. The genes are TRBV15 and TRBJ1-2; the match to TRBD1 covers 9 bases. Looked up from germline, CDR1 is LNHNV and CDR2 is YYDKDF (reference sequence). Trimming took 4 bases from V and 2 from J; bases not matched to a gene: 2. The CDR3 sequence is 14 residues long. The DNA for the CDR3 is TGTGCCACCAGCATCGGGACAGGGAACTATGGCTACACCTTC. Its protein product is CATSIGTGNYGYTF.

This clonotype was detected many times. The V and J genes are TRBV12-3 or TRBV12-4 and TRBJ2-7; 10 bases map to TRBD2. With V trimmed by 6 bases and J by 1 base, 6 bases remained unmatched. This CDR3 contains 15 residues. In DNA, the CDR3 is TGTGCCAGCAGGCGGAGCGGGGGGGGATCCTACGAGCAGTACTTC. Protein: CASRRSGGGSYEQYF.

Points on this clonotype: It may be a read error: a sequence one base away is much more abundant. The rearrangement joins TRBV23-1 to TRBJ1-4; D possibly corresponds to TRBD1 (6 bases). TRBV23-1 is known as an ORF, though its function is uncertain. CDR3 length: 15 amino acids. The CDR3 spells CAGSVTGGYNEKLFF. Written as DNA, the CDR3 is TGCGCCGGCAGTGTGACAGGAGGCTATAATGAAAAACTGTTTTTT.

Many counts were recorded for this clonotype. V gene TRBV12-3 or TRBV12-4 combines with J gene TRBJ2-6, with TRBD1 identical over 7 bases. V was clipped by 5 bases and J by 1 base; unmatched bases: 5. CDR3 size: 16 residues. This chain's CDR3 is CASSRQGQSGANVLTF. CDR3 in DNA: TGTGCCAGCAGTCGACAGGGTCAGTCTGGGGCCAACGTCCTGACTTTC.

This clonotype occurred many times. The CDR3 region is CASSLDSGGFGEELFF. CDR3 DNA: TGCGCCAGCAGCTTGGACAGCGGGGGCTTTGGGGAGGAGCTGTTTTTT. The gene calls are TRBV5-1 and TRBJ2-2; 8 bases align to TRBD2. The germline CDR1 and CDR2 sequences are SGHRS and YFSETQ. The V segment lost 0 bases and the J segment 10 bases; nucleotides outside the gene matches: 11. The length of the CDR3 is 16 residues.

This clonotype was seen only a few times. The chain couples TRBV10-3 to TRBJ2-3, with 9 positions matching TRBD2. This CDR3 is built from 15 residues. Germline V lookup: CDR1 ENHRY, CDR2 SYGVKD. With 3 bases clipped from V and 6 bases from J, the junction kept 7 bases outside the gene matches. CDR3 protein: CAISDFSGGPDTQYF. CDR3 DNA: TGTGCCATCAGTGATTTTAGCGGGGGACCGGATACGCAGTATTTT.

In this sample, this clonotype turned up many times. This sequence joins TRBV5-1 and TRBJ2-2; D uncertain. Between the trimmed V and J ends, which lost 0 bases and 2 bases, there was a span of 5 bases. Per the germline V gene, CDR1 is SGHRS and CDR2 is YFSETQ. The CDR3 length is 14 residues. As DNA, the CDR3 is TGCGCCAGCAGCTTGGACCGTAACACCGGGGAGCTGTTTTTT. The encoded protein is CASSLDRNTGELFF.

CDR3 sequence (DNA): TGCGCCAGCAGCGGAGGACAGGGAGACACTGAAGCTTTCTTT. Translating it yields CASSGGQGDTEAFF. The rearrangement links TRBV5-1 to TRBJ1-1; TRBD1 agrees at 8 bases. V dropped 4 bases and J dropped 3; count of bases not matched to a gene: 5. Germline CDR1 and CDR2: SGHRS and YFSETQ. This CDR3 is 14 amino acids long.

At least ten counts were recorded for this clonotype. CDR3 loop: CASSHEGRFTEAFF. The CDR3 DNA follows: TGTGCCAGCAGCCACGAGGGACGTTTTACTGAAGCTTTCTTT. The genes are TRBV3-1 and TRBJ1-1, with D possibly matching TRBD1 (5 bases). The CDR3 is made up of 14 amino acids. The germline CDR1 and CDR2 sequences are LGHDT and YNNKEL (reference sequence). V was trimmed by 3 bases and J by 5 bases, leaving 13 bases between them.

This clonotype appeared many times. The chain links TRBV20-1 to TRBJ1-1; D uncertain. Germline assignment: CDR1 DFQATT and CDR2 SNEGSKA (reference sequence). The CDR3 runs 11 residues. CDR3 DNA: TGCACGGGAATTACGAACACTGAAGCTTTCTTT. It is translated as CTGITNTEAFF.

This clonotype ranks as medium-sized. This sequence joins TRBV5-1 and TRBJ2-1, with 10 bases identical to TRBD2. Trimming at V came to 3 bases and at J to 10 bases, leaving 13 bases not matched to a gene. The CDR3 is 16 residues long. Germline V lookup: CDR1 SGHRS, CDR2 YFSETQ. CDR3 sequence: CASSSLAGAATGEQFF. The CDR3 DNA follows: TGCGCCAGCAGCTCCCTAGCGGGGGCCGCTACAGGGGAGCAGTTCTTC. Together with reference TRBV5-1 and TRBJ2-1, the CDR3 gives the full variable domain: KAGVTQTPRYLIKTRGQQVTLSCSPISGHRSVSWYQQTPGQGLQFLFEYFSETQRNKGNFPGRFSGRQFSNSRSEMNVSTLELGDSALYLCASSSLAGAATGEQFFGPGTRLTVL.

This clonotype occurred a few times. This chain uses TRBV18 with TRBJ2-2; 8 nucleotides agree with TRBD2. The V gene end was trimmed by 5 bases and the J gene end by 4 bases; junction bases not matched to a gene: 6. CDR1 and CDR2 from the germline V gene are KGHSH and LQKENI. This CDR3 has 15 amino acids. CDR3 region: CASSEAGALTGELFF. The CDR3 nucleotides read TGTGCCAGCTCAGAAGCGGGGGCCCTCACCGGGGAGCTGTTTTTT. Supplemented by reference TRBV18 and TRBJ2-2, the full variable domain reads NAGVMQNPRHLVRRRGQEARLRCSPMKGHSHVYWYRQLPEEGLKFMVYLQKENIIDESGMPKERFSAEFPKEGPSILRIQQVVRGDSAAYFCASSEAGALTGELFFGEGSRLTVL.

This clonotype was seen many times. The V call is TRBV5-1, the J call TRBJ2-3; 12 positions agree with TRBD2. This CDR3 comprises 18 residues. The germline CDR1 and CDR2 sequences are SGHRS and YFSETQ. V lost 1 base and J lost 3; bases outside the gene matches: 9. CDR3 nucleotides: TGCGCCAGCAGCTTGTGGTCTAGCGGGGGGGCGCGGACAGATACGCAGTATTTT. It codes for CASSLWSSGGARTDTQYF.

This chain connects TRBV5-1 to TRBJ2-3; D gene ambiguous. V gave up 0 bases and J gave up 0 bases, with 8 bases separating them. The CDR3 covers 15 residues. Germline CDR1 and CDR2: SGHRS and YFSETQ. In DNA form, the CDR3 reads TGCGCCAGCAGCTTGGGATACTCTAGCACAGATACGCAGTATTTT. This sequence encodes CASSLGYSSTDTQYF. The entire variable domain, with the rest obtained from reference TRBV5-1 and TRBJ2-3, is as follows: KAGVTQTPRYLIKTRGQQVTLSCSPISGHRSVSWYQQTPGQGLQFLFEYFSETQRNKGNFPGRFSGRQFSNSRSEMNVSTLELGDSALYLCASSLGYSSTDTQYFGPGTRLTVL.

Sample share makes this clonotype medium-sized. This sequence joins TRBV5-5 and TRBJ2-5; tentative D call: TRBD2 (5 bases). Trimming took off 0 bases at V and 2 bases at J, with 17 bases between the two ends. CDR1 and CDR2 (germline): SGHKS, YYEKEE (reference sequence). This CDR3 region has 17 residues. DNA for the CDR3: TGTGCCAGCAGCTTGGGTTTATCGGGGTACCCACAAGAGACCCAGTACTTC. It codes for CASSLGLSGYPQETQYF.

This clonotype was recorded at least ten times. This sequence joins TRBV29-1 and TRBJ2-7; 7 bases map to TRBD1. This CDR3 is 12 amino acids long. V dropped 5 bases and J dropped 2; count of bases not matched to a gene: 3. Germline V CDR1 and CDR2: SQVTM, ANQGSEA. CDR3 sequence: CSVTGTAYEQYF. The CDR3 nucleotides are TGCAGCGTTACCGGGACAGCCTACGAGCAGTACTTC.

This clonotype has only a few counts. The genes are TRBV18 and TRBJ1-5; 7 positions agree with TRBD1. V gave up 6 bases and J gave up 11 bases; unmatched junction bases: 7. The CDR3 runs to 12 residues. Germline V gene lookup returns CDR1 KGHSH and CDR2 LQKENI. DNA for the CDR3: TGTGCCAGCTCCCAAGACAGGGCAGCCCAGCATTTT. Translation: CASSQDRAAQHF.

Comment on this clonotype: A much larger clone lies a single base off, so this may be a read error. V gene TRBV12-3 or TRBV12-4 combines with J gene TRBJ1-1; D is unresolved. There are 12 residues in the CDR3. The CDR3 DNA sequence: TGTGCCGGCAGTCAGTCCTTAGTGGAAGCTTTCTTT. Amino acids: CAGSQSLVEAFF.

This clonotype was counted ten times or more. The genes are TRBV6-5 and TRBJ1-6, with D possibly matching TRBD1 (5 bases). The CDR3 spans 15 residues. Trimming left V 0 bases short and J 8 bases short, with 11 bases between. Germline V lookup: CDR1 MNHEY, CDR2 SVGAGI. In DNA, the CDR3 is TGTGCCAGCAGTTACTCAGGCAGGGCAGATTCACCCCTCCACTTT. It translates to CASSYSGRADSPLHF.

This clonotype came up many times. The rearrangement links TRBV7-8 to TRBJ2-1; 11 bases match TRBD2. Germline V gene lookup returns CDR1 SGHVS and CDR2 FQNEAQ. The CDR3 extends over 15 amino acids. The J segment lost 3 bases and the V segment lost 4 bases, leaving 2 bases of the junction unmatched. The CDR3 DNA sequence: TGTGCCAGCAGCTCCGGGACTAGCGGCTACAATGAGCAGTTCTTC. Its protein product is CASSSGTSGYNEQFF.

This clonotype showed up many times. This chain links TRBV3-1 with TRBJ1-4; tentative D call: TRBD1 (6 bases). The CDR3 spans 15 residues. Germline V CDR1 and CDR2: LGHDT, YNNKEL (reference sequence). Trimming took off 1 base at V and 8 bases at J, with 14 bases between the two ends. The CDR3 protein is CASSQAPGDGEKLFF. CDR3 DNA: TGTGCCAGCAGCCAAGCACCAGGGGACGGGGAAAAACTGTTTTTT.